These 12 T cell receptor beta chains share one sample of origin, sequenced in a study of OX40 agonist ivuxolimab in advanced cancers. Generated by immunoSEQ multiplex PCR, the TCRdb table keeps only in-frame clones and is missing some. The sample lists around 50,000 clones, approximately 90% occurring once. Sequencing was performed on CD4+ or CD8+ T cells sorted from blood, taken in a trial of the OX40 agonist ivuxolimab. The source of these receptors is an adult with an advanced solid tumor such as melanoma, head and neck, liver or kidney cancer.

The chain uses TRBV28 and TRBJ1-2; perhaps TRBD1 as D (5 bases). Germline V lookup: CDR1 MDHEN, CDR2 SYDVKM. This CDR3 has 18 residues. Trimming took 2 bases from V and 6 from J, leaving 25 bases between them. The CDR3 DNA is TGTGCCAGCAGTTTAATGAGGGGACGGACCCAAAGTATCGATGGCTACACCTTC. Its translation: CASSLMRGRTQSIDGYTF.

This clone was observed a single time. The rearrangement joins TRBV6-1 to TRBJ2-7; the D is unclear. Trimming shortened V by 6 bases and J by 0 bases, and 9 bases separated the two germline ends. There are 13 residues in the CDR3. Germline V CDR1 and CDR2: MNHNS, SASEGT. CDR3 amino acids: CASSMASSYEQYF. The CDR3 region has the DNA TGTGCCAGCAGCATGGCGAGCTCCTACGAGCAGTACTTC.

In this sample, this clone turned up once. J is TRBJ1-5 and V is TRBV11-1; D not resolved. The CDR3 spans 13 residues. Germline V lookup: CDR1 SGHAT, CDR2 FQDESV (reference sequence). The V end lost 6 bases, the J end lost 3 bases, and 9 bases lay between the germline ends. CDR3 loop: CASSPGINQPQHF. Written as DNA, the CDR3 is TGTGCCAGCAGTCCTGGGATCAATCAGCCCCAGCATTTT.

The genes are TRBV6-4 and TRBJ1-6; D is perhaps TRBD1 (6 bases). Germline loops: CDR1 MRHNA, CDR2 SNTAGT. This CDR3 has 14 amino acids. The ends were cut back, 9 bases at V and 9 bases at J, with 18 bases in the middle. The CDR3: CARATGGVSSPLHF. CDR3 sequence (DNA): TGTGCCAGAGCTACGGGGGGCGTATCTTCACCCCTCCACTTT.

The chain joins TRBV6-5 to TRBJ1-5; D possibly corresponds to TRBD1 (6 bases). This CDR3 spans 14 amino acids. Germline V gene sequence: CDR1 MNHEY, CDR2 SVGAGI. Trimming cost V 8 bases and J 6 bases, with 17 bases left between them. The CDR3 loop is CASGQTGSGQPQHF. CDR3 coding DNA: TGTGCCAGCGGACAGACTGGGAGCGGTCAGCCCCAGCATTTT.

The chain joins TRBV4-1 to TRBJ1-4, with a weak D call TRBD1 (5 bases). Per the germline V gene, CDR1 is MGHRA and CDR2 is YSYEKL. The V gene lost 3 bases and the J gene lost 0 bases, with 8 bases spanning the gap. This CDR3 comprises 15 residues. DNA for the CDR3: TGCGCCAGCAGCCATGGGGGATCAACTAATGAAAAACTGTTTTTT. It codes for CASSHGGSTNEKLFF.

J is TRBJ1-2 and V is TRBV7-8; 8 positions match TRBD1. The V gene end was trimmed by 1 base and the J gene end by 4 bases; junction bases not matched to a gene: 8. This CDR3 has 16 residues. CDR1 is SGHVS and CDR2 is FQNEAQ in the germline V gene. Written as DNA, the CDR3 is TGTGCCAGCAGCTTAGTCCCCGGACAGGGACCCTATGGCTACACCTTC. Translated: CASSLVPGQGPYGYTF.

The rearrangement uses TRBV9 and TRBJ1-3; D is possibly TRBD1 (6 bases). V shed 4 bases and J shed 6 bases, with 8 bases lying between them. The CDR3 is made up of 12 amino acids. The germline CDR1 and CDR2 sequences are SGDLS and YYNGEE. The CDR3 DNA is TGTGCCAGCAGCTCAGGGGAAAACACCATATATTTT. Amino acid sequence: CASSSGENTIYF.

This chain connects TRBV4-1 to TRBJ2-1; D is undetermined. Trimming left V 10 bases short and J 9 bases short, with 16 bases between. The CDR3 is made up of 12 amino acids. Germline values: CDR1 MGHRA, CDR2 YSYEKL. CDR3 sequence: CATGDRAGEQFF. CDR3 nucleotides: TGCGCCACTGGGGATAGGGCCGGTGAGCAGTTCTTC.

The V gene is TRBV9, the J gene TRBJ2-3; 9 nucleotides match TRBD2. CDR3 length equals 15 residues. The germline V gene has CDR1 SGDLS and CDR2 YYNGEE. The trim removed 8 bases at V and 0 bases at J, leaving 7 bases unmatched. The DNA for the CDR3 is TGTGCCAGGCGGACTAGCGCTAAGAGCACAGATACGCAGTATTTT. This codes for CARRTSAKSTDTQYF.

This chain joins TRBV27 and TRBJ2-2; no clear D gene. Trimming shortened V by 1 base and J by 0 bases, and 6 bases separated the two germline ends. Looked up from germline, CDR1 is MNHEY and CDR2 is SMNVEV (reference sequence). There are 15 residues in the CDR3. The CDR3 here is CASSLYRSNTGELFF. The CDR3 region has the DNA TGTGCCAGCAGTTTATACCGATCGAACACCGGGGAGCTGTTTTTT.

The chain recombines TRBV15 with TRBJ2-2, with a weak D call TRBD1 (6 bases). The CDR3 has 16 amino acids. With 1 base removed from V and 2 bases from J, the gap between germline ends came to 11 bases. Germline V gives CDR1 LNHNV, CDR2 YYDKDF (reference sequence). This chain's CDR3 is CATSRATGPNTGELFF. Written as DNA, the CDR3 is TGTGCCACCAGCAGAGCAACAGGGCCCAACACCGGGGAGCTGTTTTTT.